These 2 T cell receptor beta chains originate from one sample sequenced in a study of T-cell memory formation after mild COVID-19. TCRdb used MiXCR to reprocess the 5' RACE reads, holding one entry per CDR3 protein. The sample includes tens of thousands of distinct CDR3 sequences, 12% of them seen just once. Material for sequencing was PBMCs or a T cell subset sorted from them (not recorded which). Receptors were obtained from a man aged 18 to 30 who had mild COVID-19 (a few samples of this study predate the infection). Cell type and time point are not known.

This clonotype came up many times. The V gene is TRBV7-7, the J gene TRBJ2-3; D unresolved. This CDR3 spans 15 amino acids. The germline V gene has CDR1 SSHAT and CDR2 FNYEAQ (reference sequence). Trimming cost V 5 bases and J 2 bases, with 14 bases left between them. The chain's CDR3 is CASSHTDGSTDTQYF. The CDR3 bases are TGTGCCAGCAGCCACACTGACGGGTCCACAGATACGCAGTATTTT.

The chain is built from TRBV24-1 and TRBJ1-1; the D gene is possibly TRBD1 (5 bases). The germline V gene has CDR1 KGHDR and CDR2 SFDVKD. The ends were cut back, 10 bases at V and 4 bases at J, with 15 bases in the middle. The CDR3 has 13 amino acids. CDR3 DNA sequence: TGTGCCACTGAATCAGGGTGGGGCACTGAAGCTTTCTTT. This gives the protein CATESGWGTEAFF.